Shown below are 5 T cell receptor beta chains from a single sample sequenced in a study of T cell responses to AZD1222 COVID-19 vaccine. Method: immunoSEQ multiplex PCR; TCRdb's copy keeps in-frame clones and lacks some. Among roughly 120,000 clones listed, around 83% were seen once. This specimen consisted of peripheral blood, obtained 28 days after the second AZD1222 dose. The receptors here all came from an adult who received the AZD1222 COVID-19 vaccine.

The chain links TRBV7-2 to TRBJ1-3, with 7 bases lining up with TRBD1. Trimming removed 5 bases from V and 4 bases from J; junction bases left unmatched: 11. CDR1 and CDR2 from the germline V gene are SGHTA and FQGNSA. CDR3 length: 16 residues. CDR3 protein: CASSPLGGPSGNTIYF. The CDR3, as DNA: TGTGCCAGCAGCCCTCTAGGGGGCCCATCCGGAAACACCATATATTTT.

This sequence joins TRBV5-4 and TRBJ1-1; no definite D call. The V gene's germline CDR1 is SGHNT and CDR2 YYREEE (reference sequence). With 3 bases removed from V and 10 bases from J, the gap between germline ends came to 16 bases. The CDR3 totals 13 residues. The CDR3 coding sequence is TGTGCCAGCAGCTCAACTTCAGGTGCCGGAGCTTTCTTT. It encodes CASSSTSGAGAFF.

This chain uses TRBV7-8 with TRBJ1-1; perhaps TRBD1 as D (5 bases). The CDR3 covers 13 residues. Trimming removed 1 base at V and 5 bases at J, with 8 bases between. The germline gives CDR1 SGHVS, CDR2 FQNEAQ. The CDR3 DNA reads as TGTGCCAGCAGCTTAGTCAGGACAACTGAAGCTTTCTTT. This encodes CASSLVRTTEAFF.

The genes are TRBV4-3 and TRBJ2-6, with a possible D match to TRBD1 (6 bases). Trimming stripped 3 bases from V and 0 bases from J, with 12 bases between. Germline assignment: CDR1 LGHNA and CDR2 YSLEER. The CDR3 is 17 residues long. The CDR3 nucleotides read TGCGCCAGCAGCCATGGGGGCGCAGCCTCTGGGGCCAACGTCCTGACTTTC. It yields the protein CASSHGGAASGANVLTF.

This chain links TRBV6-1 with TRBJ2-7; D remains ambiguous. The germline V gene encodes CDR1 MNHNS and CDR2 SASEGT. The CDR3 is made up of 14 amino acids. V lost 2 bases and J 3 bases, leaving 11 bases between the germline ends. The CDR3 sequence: CASSETNTIYEQYF. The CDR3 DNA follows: TGTGCCAGCAGTGAAACCAACACGATCTACGAGCAGTACTTC.